This is a list of T cell receptor beta chains from one sample in a study of shared clonotypes between healthy human individuals. Profiling relied on immunoSEQ multiplex PCR, and the TCRdb table lists in-frame clones only, not all of them. The sample carries 740,000 or so clones, around three quarters recorded once. The specimen was memory CD4+ T cells sorted from blood. Every receptor here comes from a woman in her thirties in good health. The CDR3 runs from the conserved cysteine through the conserved F or W. The D gene is left open where the match is weak. Some rows have no size entry. The others give once, few or many, or a class for an expanded clone.

j_call: TRBJ1-1
clone_size: NA
v_call: TRBV7-2
d_call: NA
cdr3_nt: TGTGCCAGCAGCCGACGGGTGCTTTCTGGGACTGAAGCTTTCTTT
cdr3_aa: CASSRRVLSGTEAFF

j_call: TRBJ1-1
clone_size: NA
v_call: TRBV20-1
d_call: NA
cdr3_nt: TGCAGTGCCCTGAAGGGCTATGCTTTCTTT
cdr3_aa: CSALKGYAFF

j_call: TRBJ2-5
clone_size: few
v_call: TRBV11-2
d_call: NA
cdr3_nt: TGTGCCAGCAGCTTAGCCCCCGGTCGGGCAGAGACCCAGTACTTC
cdr3_aa: CASSLAPGRAETQYF

j_call: TRBJ2-7
clone_size: NA
v_call: TRBV4-1
d_call: NA
cdr3_nt: TGCGCCAGCAGCCCGGTAGGGATAACCTACGAGCAGTACTTC
cdr3_aa: CASSPVGITYEQYF

j_call: TRBJ2-7
clone_size: NA
v_call: TRBV28
d_call: NA
cdr3_nt: TGTGCCAGCAGTCGTTTCTACGAGCAGTACTTC
cdr3_aa: CASSRFYEQYF

j_call: TRBJ2-2
clone_size: NA
v_call: TRBV28
d_call: NA
cdr3_nt: TGTGCCAGCAGACACCGGGACCGGGAGCTGTTTTTT
cdr3_aa: CASRHRDRELFF

j_call: TRBJ2-7
clone_size: NA
v_call: TRBV9
d_call: NA
cdr3_nt: TGTGCCAGCAGCGTAGCGCTGGCGTCTCTACATGAGCAGTACTTC
cdr3_aa: CASSVALASLHEQYF

j_call: TRBJ1-2
clone_size: NA
v_call: TRBV6-1
d_call: TRBD1
cdr3_nt: TGTGCCAGCAGTCGGGACAGGGACTATGGCTACACCTTC
cdr3_aa: CASSRDRDYGYTF

j_call: TRBJ2-3
clone_size: NA
v_call: TRBV15
d_call: NA
cdr3_nt: TGTGCCACCAGCACGGGACCGCGCACAGATACGCAGTATTTT
cdr3_aa: CATSTGPRTDTQYF

j_call: TRBJ2-3
clone_size: NA
v_call: TRBV5-8
d_call: NA
cdr3_nt: TGTGCCAGCAGCTGGCGTTTGTCCGATACGCAGTATTTT
cdr3_aa: CASSWRLSDTQYF

j_call: TRBJ1-1
clone_size: NA
v_call: TRBV18
d_call: NA
cdr3_nt: TGTGCCAGCTCACCCCACCCAGCAGGCGACACTGAAGCTTTCTTT
cdr3_aa: CASSPHPAGDTEAFF

j_call: TRBJ2-3
clone_size: NA
v_call: TRBV6-1
d_call: NA
cdr3_nt: TGTGCCAGCCAAGGGGGTCCCGCTAGCACAGATACGCAGTATTTT
cdr3_aa: CASQGGPASTDTQYF

j_call: TRBJ2-4
clone_size: NA
v_call: TRBV14
d_call: NA
cdr3_nt: TGTGCCAGCAGCCAAGACCCTACAGGGGCCAAAAACATTCAGTACTTC
cdr3_aa: CASSQDPTGAKNIQYF

j_call: TRBJ2-7
clone_size: once
v_call: TRBV7-8
d_call: NA
cdr3_nt: TGTGCCAGCAGCGCCTGGACCCCCAAGGACACCTACGAGCAGTACTTC
cdr3_aa: CASSAWTPKDTYEQYF

j_call: TRBJ2-3
clone_size: NA
v_call: TRBV7-3
d_call: NA
cdr3_nt: TGTGCCAGCAGCTTTTCGGGGCGGGCAGATACGCAGTATTTT
cdr3_aa: CASSFSGRADTQYF

j_call: TRBJ2-5
clone_size: few
v_call: TRBV19
d_call: NA
cdr3_nt: TGTGCCAGTAGCTTAGGGCAGACACAAGAGACCCAGTACTTC
cdr3_aa: CASSLGQTQETQYF

j_call: TRBJ1-1
clone_size: many
v_call: TRBV14
d_call: NA
cdr3_nt: TGTGCCAGCAGCTCAGGGCCCTTGCCCCAAGGAGGAGCTTTCTTT
cdr3_aa: CASSSGPLPQGGAFF

j_call: TRBJ2-5
clone_size: NA
v_call: TRBV29-1
d_call: NA
cdr3_nt: TGCAGCCTCCTTGACAGCCAAGAGACCCAGTACTTC
cdr3_aa: CSLLDSQETQYF

j_call: TRBJ2-1
clone_size: NA
v_call: TRBV10-1
d_call: TRBD1
cdr3_nt: TGCGCCAGCAGTGTTGAGACAGGGTCAATTGGTTTCTACAATGAGCAGTTCTTC
cdr3_aa: CASSVETGSIGFYNEQFF

j_call: TRBJ2-7
clone_size: NA
v_call: TRBV5-8
d_call: TRBD2
cdr3_nt: TGTGCCAGCAGCTTGGGCCTGGGAGGGAGCAGCCGCGAGCAGTACTTC
cdr3_aa: CASSLGLGGSSREQYF

j_call: TRBJ2-3
clone_size: NA
v_call: TRBV7-2
d_call: TRBD2
cdr3_nt: TGTGCCAGCAGCTTAGCATCTAGCGGGAGGTTCTACCCCTCAGATACGCAGTATTTT
cdr3_aa: CASSLASSGRFYPSDTQYF

j_call: TRBJ2-2
clone_size: NA
v_call: TRBV21-1
d_call: NA
cdr3_nt: TGTGCCAGCAGCAAAGCCTCTCCGGGAGAAAGAACCGGGGAGCTGTTTTTT
cdr3_aa: CASSKASPGERTGELFF

j_call: TRBJ2-7
clone_size: NA
v_call: TRBV6-1
d_call: TRBD1
cdr3_nt: TGTGCCAGCAAATTTGAGGACAGGGGCTACGAGCAGTACTTC
cdr3_aa: CASKFEDRGYEQYF

j_call: TRBJ2-7
clone_size: NA
v_call: TRBV4-2
d_call: TRBD2
cdr3_nt: TGTGCCAGCAGCCAAGACCTAGCGGGAGTTTACGAGCAGTACTTC
cdr3_aa: CASSQDLAGVYEQYF

j_call: TRBJ2-7
clone_size: NA
v_call: TRBV6-6
d_call: TRBD2
cdr3_nt: TGTGCCAGCACGTCGGCGGGAGGAGGGTACGAGCAGTACTTC
cdr3_aa: CASTSAGGGYEQYF

j_call: TRBJ1-1
clone_size: NA
v_call: TRBV6-1
d_call: NA
cdr3_nt: TGTGCCAGCAGTGTTCAGAGGGACACTGAAGCTTTCTTT
cdr3_aa: CASSVQRDTEAFF

j_call: TRBJ2-7
clone_size: NA
v_call: TRBV19
d_call: NA
cdr3_nt: TGTGCCAGTAGTATAGCGGGGCTAGCGAACACTTACGAGCAGTACTTC
cdr3_aa: CASSIAGLANTYEQYF

j_call: TRBJ2-4
clone_size: NA
v_call: TRBV27
d_call: NA
cdr3_nt: TGTGCCAGCAGTTTTTCGGGGGCTGGAAACATTCAGTACTTC
cdr3_aa: CASSFSGAGNIQYF

j_call: TRBJ2-1
clone_size: NA
v_call: TRBV2
d_call: TRBD2
cdr3_nt: TGTGCCAGCACTCCGGGACTAGACTACCACAATGAGCAGTTCTTC
cdr3_aa: CASTPGLDYHNEQFF

j_call: TRBJ2-3
clone_size: NA
v_call: TRBV5-6
d_call: NA
cdr3_nt: TGTGCCAGCAGCCGAAGCGACAGAGGATCAGATACGCAGTATTTT
cdr3_aa: CASSRSDRGSDTQYF

j_call: TRBJ1-3
clone_size: many
v_call: TRBV25-1
d_call: NA
cdr3_nt: TGTGCCAGCAGTGAATCCAATCAGGCCTCTGGAAACACCATATATTTT
cdr3_aa: CASSESNQASGNTIYF

j_call: TRBJ2-3
clone_size: NA
v_call: TRBV5-8
d_call: TRBD1
cdr3_nt: TGTGCCAGCAGCTCACCGGGACAGGGGGCAACAGATACGCAGTATTTT
cdr3_aa: CASSSPGQGATDTQYF

j_call: TRBJ1-2
clone_size: NA
v_call: TRBV5-1
d_call: NA
cdr3_nt: TGCGCCAGCAGCCCTGACAGTAACTATGGCTACACCTTC
cdr3_aa: CASSPDSNYGYTF

j_call: TRBJ2-3
clone_size: NA
v_call: TRBV5-1
d_call: TRBD1
cdr3_nt: TGCGCCAGCAGCTCCGTTCCTCAGGGGGCTTTTGTTACAGATACGCAGTATTTT
cdr3_aa: CASSSVPQGAFVTDTQYF

j_call: TRBJ1-5
clone_size: NA
v_call: TRBV5-6
d_call: TRBD1
cdr3_nt: TGTGCCAGCAGCTTGTTCGGACAGGGCGACAGCCAGCCCCAGCATTTT
cdr3_aa: CASSLFGQGDSQPQHF

j_call: TRBJ1-2
clone_size: many
v_call: TRBV15
d_call: NA
cdr3_nt: TGTGCCACCAGCAGAGACGGCAGGGTGGGCGGCTACACCTTC
cdr3_aa: CATSRDGRVGGYTF

j_call: TRBJ2-6
clone_size: few
v_call: TRBV27
d_call: NA
cdr3_nt: TGTGCCAGCAGTGACCCACCTGAGGCAGGGGCCAACGTCCTGACTTTC
cdr3_aa: CASSDPPEAGANVLTF

j_call: TRBJ2-3
clone_size: once
v_call: TRBV21-1
d_call: NA
cdr3_nt: TGTGCCAGCACCACCACTCCTAGCGGGATCTACATTACGGATACGCAGTATTTT
cdr3_aa: CASTTTPSGIYITDTQYF

j_call: TRBJ1-1
clone_size: NA
v_call: TRBV18
d_call: TRBD1
cdr3_nt: TGTGCCAGCTCACCAGACAGGGACAACACTGAAGCTTTCTTT
cdr3_aa: CASSPDRDNTEAFF

j_call: TRBJ2-7
clone_size: NA
v_call: TRBV27
d_call: TRBD2
cdr3_nt: TGTGCCAGCAGTTCGCCCGGGACTAGCGGGAAGTACGAGCAGTACTTC
cdr3_aa: CASSSPGTSGKYEQYF

j_call: TRBJ2-7
clone_size: NA
v_call: TRBV29-1
d_call: TRBD2
cdr3_nt: TGCAGCGGAAGCGGGAGGTCCCCTAACGAGCAGTACTTC
cdr3_aa: CSGSGRSPNEQYF

j_call: TRBJ2-5
clone_size: NA
v_call: TRBV5-4
d_call: NA
cdr3_nt: TGTGCCAGCAGCACGGGACACCACCAAGAGACCCAGTACTTC
cdr3_aa: CASSTGHHQETQYF

j_call: TRBJ1-4
clone_size: NA
v_call: TRBV5-1
d_call: NA
cdr3_nt: TGCGCCAGCAGCCAGGACCCCGCGGGGAATGAAAAACTGTTTTTT
cdr3_aa: CASSQDPAGNEKLFF

j_call: TRBJ2-3
clone_size: NA
v_call: TRBV29-1
d_call: NA
cdr3_nt: TGCAGCGTTGAACTCTTAGGAGATACGCAGTATTTT
cdr3_aa: CSVELLGDTQYF

j_call: TRBJ2-1
clone_size: NA
v_call: TRBV21-1
d_call: NA
cdr3_nt: TGTGCCAGCAGCAATGGCCTAGCGGGGTACAATGAGCAGTTCTTC
cdr3_aa: CASSNGLAGYNEQFF